This entry lists 21 T cell receptor beta chains sequenced from one sample in a study of T cell changes during pregnancy in multiple sclerosis. TCRdb's copy holds only in-frame clones and misses some; the assay was immunoSEQ multiplex PCR. The sample includes tens of thousands of clones, about nine tenths of them seen just once. Sequencing was performed on peripheral blood, taken in the second trimester of pregnancy. Receptors were obtained from a female donor in good health, enrolled as a control in a pregnancy study.

V usage is TRBV30 and J usage is TRBJ1-1; 9 bases line up with TRBD1. The CDR3 totals 14 residues. V was pared by 1 base and J by 4 bases, with 4 bases of the junction left unmatched. Germline V gene data show CDR1 as GTSNPN and CDR2 as SVGIG (reference sequence). The CDR3 protein is CAWSGGTGTTEAFF. In nucleotides, the CDR3 is TGTGCCTGGAGTGGGGGGACAGGGACCACTGAAGCTTTCTTT.

The chain joins TRBV6-4 to TRBJ1-6; 9 nucleotides line up with TRBD1. The CDR3 loop spans 15 amino acids. V lost 4 bases to trimming and J lost 9 bases; unmatched junction nucleotides: 7. The germline CDR1 and CDR2 sequences are MRHNA and SNTAGT. The CDR3: CASSATADRGSPLHF. For the CDR3, the DNA is TGTGCCAGCAGTGCAACCGCGGACAGGGGTTCACCCCTCCACTTT.

The chain joins TRBV7-6 to TRBJ1-1; D may be TRBD1 (6 bases). V lost 5 bases, J lost 7 bases, and 26 bases lay in between. From germline, CDR1 is SGHVS and CDR2 FNYEAQ. This CDR3 is built from 17 residues. CDR3 in DNA: TGTGCCAGCAGCCAAGGTTTGGGGACAACGTGGGGTAATGAAGCTTTCTTT. Translating it yields CASSQGLGTTWGNEAFF.

The chain carries TRBV28 and TRBJ2-7, with TRBD1 matching 8 bases. Unmatched junction bases numbered 6, after V lost 6 bases and J lost 5 bases. This CDR3 spans 13 amino acids. Germline V gene sequence: CDR1 MDHEN, CDR2 SYDVKM. The DNA for the CDR3 is TGTGCCAGCAGCACAGGGGGTACCCACGAGCAGTACTTC. Residues: CASSTGGTHEQYF.

This chain joins TRBV5-1 and TRBJ2-5, with D unresolved. CDR3 length: 13 residues. Between the trimmed V and J ends, which lost 3 bases and 1 base, there was a span of 7 bases. CDR1 and CDR2 from the germline V gene are SGHRS and YFSETQ. CDR3 coding DNA: TGCGCCAGCAGCTCCGTTCCCCAAGAGACCCAGTACTTC. This encodes CASSSVPQETQYF.

The chain combines TRBV2 with TRBJ2-7; no firm D call. This CDR3 is built from 12 residues. Germline V gene data show CDR1 as SNHLY and CDR2 as FYNNEI. Between the trimmed V and J ends, which lost 6 bases and 6 bases, there was a span of 12 bases. The CDR3 spells CASSEEVVEQYF. Here the CDR3 DNA reads TGTGCCAGCAGCGAGGAAGTGGTCGAGCAGTACTTC.

The chain couples TRBV5-8 to TRBJ2-4; 8 bases fit TRBD2. The CDR3 covers 16 residues. The V and J ends lost 4 bases and 4 bases, in that order; junction bases with no gene match: 10. Germline V gives CDR1 SGHTS, CDR2 YDEGEE. CDR3 nucleotides: TGTGCCAGCAGCATTAGCGGGATCCACCTAAAAAACATTCAGTACTTC. This gives the protein CASSISGIHLKNIQYF. The whole variable domain, remainder taken from reference TRBV5-8 and TRBJ2-4, is EAGVTQSPTHLIKTRGQQATLRCSPISGHTSVYWYQQALGLGLQFLLWYDEGEERNRGNFPPRFSGRQFPNYSSELNVNALELEDSALYLCASSISGIHLKNIQYFGAGTRLSVL.

The chain has TRBV6-1 and TRBJ2-7; TRBD1 matches at 7 bases. Trimming cost V 6 bases and J 5 bases; bases outside gene matches: 7. Germline V gene data show CDR1 as MNHNS and CDR2 as SASEGT. This CDR3 is built from 13 residues. CDR3 DNA sequence: TGTGCCAGCAGAACGATGACAGGGAACGAGCAGTACTTC. Translation: CASRTMTGNEQYF.

This clone appeared once. This rearrangement joins TRBV6-1 to TRBJ2-1; 14 positions agree with TRBD2. V lost 11 bases and J lost 5; bases outside the gene matches: 8. CDR3 size: 15 residues. Germline V gene sequence: CDR1 MNHNS, CDR2 SASEGT. The CDR3 bases are TGTGCCGCCACCCGACTAGCGGGGGGGCACAATGAGCAGTTCTTC. Protein: CAATRLAGGHNEQFF.

The genes are TRBV19 and TRBJ1-2; D is undetermined. Germline CDR1 and CDR2: LNHDA and SQIVND (reference sequence). The CDR3 sequence is 14 residues long. Deletions cut 5 bases from V and 6 bases from J, with 16 bases between. The DNA for the CDR3 is TGTGCCAGTAGTCCCCAGCACTGGGCCCATGGCTACACCTTC. Amino acids: CASSPQHWAHGYTF.

DNA of the CDR3: TGTGCCAGCAGGATTACTAGCGGGGGGGCCTATGAGCAGTTCTTC. Translation gives CASRITSGGAYEQFF. The V call is TRBV7-8, the J call TRBJ2-1; 13 bases agree with TRBD2. The length of the CDR3 is 15 residues. Germline CDR1 and CDR2: SGHVS and FQNEAQ. The V segment lost 6 bases and the J segment 8 bases; nucleotides outside the gene matches: 7.

The J gene is TRBJ1-1, the V gene TRBV19; D is unclear. This CDR3 spans 15 amino acids. V lost 3 bases, J lost 2 bases, and 13 bases lay in between. From germline, CDR1 is LNHDA and CDR2 SQIVND (reference sequence). The CDR3 nucleotides are TGTGCCAGTAGTATTCTAAAGGCAGGTAACACTGAAGCTTTCTTT. This codes for CASSILKAGNTEAFF.

The rearrangement joins TRBV5-1 to TRBJ1-2; no clear D gene. V lost 0 bases, J lost 5 bases, and 5 bases lay in between. Germline CDR1 is SGHRS and CDR2 is YFSETQ. This CDR3 is built from 12 residues. In nucleotides, the CDR3 is TGCGCCAGCAGCTTGGAGAGATATGGCTACACCTTC. Residues: CASSLERYGYTF.

V and J are TRBV11-2 and TRBJ1-2, with TRBD1 identical over 10 bases. The CDR3 spans 13 residues. Germline V lookup: CDR1 SGHAT, CDR2 FQNNGV. V shed 3 bases, J shed 6 bases, and the junction held 1 base outside the gene matches. DNA for the CDR3: TGTGCCAGCAGCTTCGGACAGGGGGATGGCTACACCTTC. This codes for CASSFGQGDGYTF.

In nucleotides, the CDR3 is TGTGCCAGCAGCGCGCCGGACGGGAGGGATTACAATGAGCAGTTCTTC. Translated, it gives CASSAPDGRDYNEQFF. The rearrangement uses TRBV9 and TRBJ2-1; 8 nucleotides match TRBD2. The J segment lost 4 bases and the V segment lost 3 bases, leaving 9 bases of the junction unmatched. Germline V CDR1 and CDR2: SGDLS, YYNGEE. This CDR3 is built from 16 residues.

The rearrangement links TRBV30 to TRBJ1-2; tentatively, D is TRBD1 (5 bases). Germline CDR1 and CDR2: GTSNPN and SVGIG (reference sequence). The CDR3 length is 10 residues. V shed 7 bases and J shed 10 bases, with 13 bases lying between them. The CDR3 loop reads CAFGHTDYTF. CDR3 DNA: TGTGCCTTCGGACATACTGACTACACCTTC.

The chain is built from TRBV9 and TRBJ1-1; tentatively, D is TRBD1 (6 bases). Germline CDR1 is SGDLS and CDR2 is YYNGEE. This CDR3 comprises 12 residues. Trimming pared 7 bases from V and 3 bases from J, leaving 10 bases between. The CDR3, as DNA: TGTGCCAGCGCACCAGGGGACACTGAAGCTTTCTTT. Its protein product is CASAPGDTEAFF. Full variable domain (rest looked up from reference TRBV9 and TRBJ1-1): DSGVTQTPKHLITATGQRVTLRCSPRSGDLSVYWYQQSLDQGLQFLIQYYNGEERAKGNILERFSAQQFPDLHSELNLSSLELGDSALYFCASAPGDTEAFFGQGTRLTVV.

CDR3 bases: TGTGCCAGCAGCCCGGGACAGGACATGAACACTGAAGCTTTCTTT. This encodes CASSPGQDMNTEAFF. The chain joins TRBV9 to TRBJ1-1; 8 bases line up with TRBD1. The CDR3 spans 15 residues. Germline-derived CDR1 and CDR2 are SGDLS and YYNGEE. V trimming: 4 bases; J trimming: 0 bases; junction bases outside the gene matches: 5.

This chain joins TRBV5-4 and TRBJ2-2, with D tentatively TRBD2 (5 bases). V was trimmed by 4 bases and J by 2 bases, leaving 12 bases between them. Per the germline V gene, CDR1 is SGHNT and CDR2 is YYREEE (reference sequence). This CDR3 region has 15 residues. CDR3 in amino acids: CASSAGVINTGELFF. DNA of the CDR3: TGTGCCAGCAGCGCGGGCGTCATTAACACCGGGGAGCTGTTTTTT.

This clone has only one observation. The V call is TRBV6-6, the J call TRBJ1-4, with 9 nucleotides matching TRBD1. The CDR3 runs 14 residues. Germline lookup yields CDR1 MNHNY and CDR2 SVGAGI (reference sequence). V lost 5 bases to trimming and J lost 8 bases; unmatched junction nucleotides: 6. In nucleotides, the CDR3 is TGTGCCAGCAGTACCAGACAGGGGGGCGAAAAACTGTTTTTT. It encodes CASSTRQGGEKLFF.

This clone appeared a few times. The chain joins TRBV18 to TRBJ2-7; D possibly corresponds to TRBD1 (6 bases). This CDR3 is 13 amino acids long. V lost 0 bases and J 3 bases, leaving 6 bases between the germline ends. The V gene's germline CDR1 is KGHSH and CDR2 LQKENI. The CDR3: CASSPPDSYEQYF. CDR3 DNA: TGTGCCAGCTCACCACCGGACAGCTACGAGCAGTACTTC.